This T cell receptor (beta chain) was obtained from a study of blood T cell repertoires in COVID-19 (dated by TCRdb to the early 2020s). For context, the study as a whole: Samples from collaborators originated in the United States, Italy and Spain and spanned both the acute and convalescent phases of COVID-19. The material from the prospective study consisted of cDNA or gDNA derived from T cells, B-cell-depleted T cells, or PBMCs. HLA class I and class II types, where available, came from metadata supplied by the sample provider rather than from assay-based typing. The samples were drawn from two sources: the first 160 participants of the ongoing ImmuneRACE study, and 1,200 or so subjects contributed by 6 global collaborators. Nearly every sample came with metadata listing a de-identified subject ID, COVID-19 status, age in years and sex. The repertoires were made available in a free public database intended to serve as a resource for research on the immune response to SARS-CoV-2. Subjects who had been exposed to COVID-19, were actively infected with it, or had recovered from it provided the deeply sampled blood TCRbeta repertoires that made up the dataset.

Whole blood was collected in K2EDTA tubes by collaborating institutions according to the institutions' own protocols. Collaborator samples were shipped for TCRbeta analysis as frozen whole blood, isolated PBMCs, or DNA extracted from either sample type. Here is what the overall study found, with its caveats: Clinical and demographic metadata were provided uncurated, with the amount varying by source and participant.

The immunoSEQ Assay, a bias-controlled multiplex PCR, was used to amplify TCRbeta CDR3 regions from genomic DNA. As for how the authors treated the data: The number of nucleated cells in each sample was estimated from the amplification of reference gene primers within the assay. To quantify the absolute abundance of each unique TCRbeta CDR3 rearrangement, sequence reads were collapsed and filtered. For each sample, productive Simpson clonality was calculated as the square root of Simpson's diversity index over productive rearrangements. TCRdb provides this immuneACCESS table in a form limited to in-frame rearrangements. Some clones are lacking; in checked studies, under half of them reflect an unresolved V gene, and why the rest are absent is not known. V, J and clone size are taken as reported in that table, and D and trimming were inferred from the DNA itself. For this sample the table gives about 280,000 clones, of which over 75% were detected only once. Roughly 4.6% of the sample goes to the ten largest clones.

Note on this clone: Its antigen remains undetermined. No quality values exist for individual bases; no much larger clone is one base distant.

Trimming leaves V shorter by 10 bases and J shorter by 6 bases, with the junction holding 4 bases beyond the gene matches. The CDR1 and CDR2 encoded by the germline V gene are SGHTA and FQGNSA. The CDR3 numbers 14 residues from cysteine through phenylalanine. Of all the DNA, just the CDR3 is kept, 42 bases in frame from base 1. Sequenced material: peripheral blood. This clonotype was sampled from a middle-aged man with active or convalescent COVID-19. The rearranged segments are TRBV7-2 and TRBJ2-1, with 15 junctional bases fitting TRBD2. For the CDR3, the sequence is CATRTSGRGNEQFF. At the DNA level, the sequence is TGTGCCACCCGGACTAGCGGGAGGGGCAATGAGCAGTTCTTC.